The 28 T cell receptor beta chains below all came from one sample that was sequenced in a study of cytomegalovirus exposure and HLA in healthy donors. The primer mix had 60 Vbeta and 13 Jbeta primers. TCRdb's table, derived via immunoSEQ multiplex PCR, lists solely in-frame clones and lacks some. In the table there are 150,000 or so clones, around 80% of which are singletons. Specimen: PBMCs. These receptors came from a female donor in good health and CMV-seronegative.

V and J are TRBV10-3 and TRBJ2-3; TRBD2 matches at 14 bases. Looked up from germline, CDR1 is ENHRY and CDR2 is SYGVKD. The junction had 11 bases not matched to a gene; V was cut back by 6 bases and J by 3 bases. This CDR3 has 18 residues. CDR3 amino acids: CAISGTSGGRVETDTQYF. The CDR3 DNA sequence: TGTGCCATCAGCGGGACTAGCGGGGGCCGGGTTGAGACAGATACGCAGTATTTT.

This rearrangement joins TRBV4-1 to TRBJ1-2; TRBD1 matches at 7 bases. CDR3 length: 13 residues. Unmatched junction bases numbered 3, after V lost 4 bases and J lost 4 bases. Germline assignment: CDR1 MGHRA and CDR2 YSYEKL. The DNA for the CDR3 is TGCGCCAGCAGCCTAGGGGGCATCTATGGCTACACCTTC. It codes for CASSLGGIYGYTF.

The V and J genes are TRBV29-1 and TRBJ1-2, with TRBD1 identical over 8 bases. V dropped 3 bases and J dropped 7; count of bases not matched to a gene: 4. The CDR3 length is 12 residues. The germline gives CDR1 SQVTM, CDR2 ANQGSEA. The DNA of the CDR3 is TGCAGCGTTGATGCAGGGGGCTTTGGCTACACCTTC. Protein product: CSVDAGGFGYTF.

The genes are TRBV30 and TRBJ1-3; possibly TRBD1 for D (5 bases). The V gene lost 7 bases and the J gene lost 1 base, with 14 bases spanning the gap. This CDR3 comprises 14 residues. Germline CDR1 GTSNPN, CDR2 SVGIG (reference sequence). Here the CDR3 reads CALSQGYSGNTIYF. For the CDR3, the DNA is TGTGCCTTATCTCAGGGTTATTCTGGAAACACCATATATTTT.

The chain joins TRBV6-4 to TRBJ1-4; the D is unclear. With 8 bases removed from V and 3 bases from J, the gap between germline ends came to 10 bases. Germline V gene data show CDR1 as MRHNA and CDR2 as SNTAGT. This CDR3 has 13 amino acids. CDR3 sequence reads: CASAPRANEKLFF. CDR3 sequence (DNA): TGTGCCAGCGCGCCCCGTGCTAATGAAAAACTGTTTTTT.

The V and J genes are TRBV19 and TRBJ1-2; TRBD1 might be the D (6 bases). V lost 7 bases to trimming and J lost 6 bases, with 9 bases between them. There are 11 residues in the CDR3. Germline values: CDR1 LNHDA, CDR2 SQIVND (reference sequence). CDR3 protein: CASTNRDGYTF. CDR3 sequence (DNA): TGTGCCAGTACCAACAGGGATGGCTACACCTTC.

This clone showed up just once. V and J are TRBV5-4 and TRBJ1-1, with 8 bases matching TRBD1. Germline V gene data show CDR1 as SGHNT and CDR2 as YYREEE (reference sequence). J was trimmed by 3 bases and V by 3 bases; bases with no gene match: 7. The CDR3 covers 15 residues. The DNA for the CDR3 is TGTGCCAGCAGCTCCTCCGGACAGGGTCACACTGAAGCTTTCTTT. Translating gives CASSSSGQGHTEAFF.

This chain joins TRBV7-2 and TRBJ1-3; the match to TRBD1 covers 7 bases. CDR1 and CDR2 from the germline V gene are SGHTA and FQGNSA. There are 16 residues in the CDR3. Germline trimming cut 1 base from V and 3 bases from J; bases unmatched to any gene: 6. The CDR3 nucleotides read TGTGCCAGCAGCTTAGTGGTTCGGACAGGTGGAAACACCATATATTTT. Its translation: CASSLVVRTGGNTIYF.

CDR3 coding DNA: TGTGCCAGCAGCTCCGGGACAGGATTCGAGGAGCAGTACTTC. It codes for CASSSGTGFEEQYF. The chain couples TRBV5-6 to TRBJ2-7; TRBD1 matches 8 bases. The trim removed 3 bases at V and 7 bases at J, leaving 9 bases unmatched. Germline CDR1 reads SGHDT; CDR2 reads YYEEEE. The CDR3 spans 14 residues.

The CDR3 sequence is CASKGAGGRYEQYF. CDR3 bases: TGTGCCAGTAAGGGAGCAGGGGGTAGATACGAGCAGTACTTC. V usage is TRBV28 and J usage is TRBJ2-7; 7 nucleotides match TRBD1. CDR3 length: 14 amino acids. Looked up from germline, CDR1 is MDHEN and CDR2 is SYDVKM. V lost 9 bases, J lost 4 bases, and 12 bases stayed unmatched.

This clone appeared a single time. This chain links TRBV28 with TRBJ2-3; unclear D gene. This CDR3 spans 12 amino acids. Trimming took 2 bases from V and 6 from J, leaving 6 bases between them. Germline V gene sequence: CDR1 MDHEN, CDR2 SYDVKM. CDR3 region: CASSLIADTQYF. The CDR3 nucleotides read TGTGCCAGCAGTTTAATAGCCGATACGCAGTATTTT.

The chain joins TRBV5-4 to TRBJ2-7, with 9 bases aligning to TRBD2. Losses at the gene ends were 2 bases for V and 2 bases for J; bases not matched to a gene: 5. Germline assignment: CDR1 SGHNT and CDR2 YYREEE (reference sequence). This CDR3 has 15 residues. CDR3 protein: CASSLLAGTTYEQYF. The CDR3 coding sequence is TGTGCCAGCAGCTTACTAGCGGGCACGACCTACGAGCAGTACTTC.

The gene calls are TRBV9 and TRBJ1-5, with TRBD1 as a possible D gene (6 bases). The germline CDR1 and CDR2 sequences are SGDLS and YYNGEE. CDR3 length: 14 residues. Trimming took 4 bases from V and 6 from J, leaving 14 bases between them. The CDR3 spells CASSPHREFQPQHF. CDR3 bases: TGTGCCAGCAGCCCCCACAGGGAGTTTCAGCCCCAGCATTTT. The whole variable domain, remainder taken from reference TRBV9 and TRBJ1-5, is DSGVTQTPKHLITATGQRVTLRCSPRSGDLSVYWYQQSLDQGLQFLIQYYNGEERAKGNILERFSAQQFPDLHSELNLSSLELGDSALYFCASSPHREFQPQHFGDGTRLSIL.

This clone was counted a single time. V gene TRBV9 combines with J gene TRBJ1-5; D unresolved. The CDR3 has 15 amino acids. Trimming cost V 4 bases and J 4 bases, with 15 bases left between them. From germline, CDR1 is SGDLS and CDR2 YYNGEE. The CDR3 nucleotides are TGTGCCAGCAGCCCCAGTCCCCTCCCGAATCAGCCCCAGCATTTT. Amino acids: CASSPSPLPNQPQHF.

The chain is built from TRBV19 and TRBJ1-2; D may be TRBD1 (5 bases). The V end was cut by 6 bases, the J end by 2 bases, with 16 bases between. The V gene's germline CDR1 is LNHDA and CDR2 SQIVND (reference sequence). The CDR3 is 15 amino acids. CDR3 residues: CASRGLRDGNYGYTF. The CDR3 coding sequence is TGTGCCAGTAGAGGACTACGGGACGGCAACTATGGCTACACCTTC.

The CDR3 spells CASATDVNQPQHF. The CDR3 DNA is TGTGCCAGTGCGACAGATGTCAATCAGCCCCAGCATTTT. The chain links TRBV2 to TRBJ1-5; D is possibly TRBD1 (5 bases). There are 13 residues in the CDR3. V was shortened by 9 bases and J by 3 bases, with 12 bases between the two germline ends. From germline, CDR1 is SNHLY and CDR2 FYNNEI.

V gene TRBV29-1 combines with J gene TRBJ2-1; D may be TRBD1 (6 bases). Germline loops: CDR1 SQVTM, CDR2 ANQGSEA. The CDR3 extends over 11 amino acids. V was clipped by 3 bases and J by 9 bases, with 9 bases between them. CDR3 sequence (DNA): TGCAGCGTTGACAGGGACATTGAGCAGTTCTTC. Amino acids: CSVDRDIEQFF.

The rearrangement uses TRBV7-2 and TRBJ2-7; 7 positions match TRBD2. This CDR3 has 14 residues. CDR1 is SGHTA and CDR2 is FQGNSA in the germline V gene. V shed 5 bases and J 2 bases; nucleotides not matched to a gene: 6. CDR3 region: CASSASGTAYEQYF. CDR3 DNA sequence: TGTGCCAGCAGCGCTAGCGGTACCGCCTACGAGCAGTACTTC.

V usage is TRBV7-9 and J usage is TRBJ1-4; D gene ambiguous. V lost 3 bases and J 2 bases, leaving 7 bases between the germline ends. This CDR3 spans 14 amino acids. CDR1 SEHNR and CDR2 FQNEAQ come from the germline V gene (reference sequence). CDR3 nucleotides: TGTGCCAGCAGCTTTGCCCAGACTAATGAAAAACTGTTTTTT. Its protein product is CASSFAQTNEKLFF. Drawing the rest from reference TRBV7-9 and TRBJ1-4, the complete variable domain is DTGVSQNPRHKITKRGQNVTFRCDPISEHNRLYWYRQTLGQGPEFLTYFQNEAQLEKSRLLSDRFSAERPKGSFSTLEIQRTEQGDSAMYLCASSFAQTNEKLFFGSGTQLSVL.

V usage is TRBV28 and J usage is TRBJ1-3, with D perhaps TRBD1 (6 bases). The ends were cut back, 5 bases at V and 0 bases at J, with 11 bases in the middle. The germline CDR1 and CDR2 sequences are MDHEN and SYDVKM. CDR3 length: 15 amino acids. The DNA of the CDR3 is TGTGCCAGCAGTGGGGAACAGGGCTCTGGAAACACCATATATTTT. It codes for CASSGEQGSGNTIYF.

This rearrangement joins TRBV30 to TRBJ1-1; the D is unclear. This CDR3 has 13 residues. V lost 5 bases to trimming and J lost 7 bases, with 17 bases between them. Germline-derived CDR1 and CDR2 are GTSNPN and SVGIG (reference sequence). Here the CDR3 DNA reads TGTGCCTGGGGAACTCTCCAAGCGGGTGAAGCTTTCTTT. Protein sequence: CAWGTLQAGEAFF.

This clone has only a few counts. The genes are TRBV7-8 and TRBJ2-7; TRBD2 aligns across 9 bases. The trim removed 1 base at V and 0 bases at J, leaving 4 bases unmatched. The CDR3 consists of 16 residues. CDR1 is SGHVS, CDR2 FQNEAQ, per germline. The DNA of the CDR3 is TGTGCCAGCAGCTTAGGCCTAGCGGGACTCTCCTACGAGCAGTACTTC. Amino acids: CASSLGLAGLSYEQYF.

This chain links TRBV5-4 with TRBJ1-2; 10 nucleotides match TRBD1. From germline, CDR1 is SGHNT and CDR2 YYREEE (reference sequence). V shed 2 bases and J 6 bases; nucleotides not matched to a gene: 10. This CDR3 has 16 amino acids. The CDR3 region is CASSFLRGQGVDGYTF. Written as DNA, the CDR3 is TGTGCCAGCAGCTTCCTCCGAGGACAGGGGGTGGATGGCTACACCTTC.

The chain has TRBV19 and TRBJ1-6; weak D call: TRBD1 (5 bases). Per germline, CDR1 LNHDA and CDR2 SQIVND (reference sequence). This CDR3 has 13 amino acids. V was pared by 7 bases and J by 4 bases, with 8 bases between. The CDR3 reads CASTRDYNSPLHF. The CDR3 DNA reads TGTGCCAGTACCAGGGATTATAATTCACCCCTCCACTTT.

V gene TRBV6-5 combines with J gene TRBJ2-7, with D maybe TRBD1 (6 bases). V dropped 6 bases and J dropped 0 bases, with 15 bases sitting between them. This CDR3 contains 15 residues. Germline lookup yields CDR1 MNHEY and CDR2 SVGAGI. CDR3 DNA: TGTGCCAGCAGGCTGACAGGCTTCTACTCCTACGAGCAGTACTTC. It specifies CASRLTGFYSYEQYF.

The CDR3 DNA follows: TGTGCCAGCAGCTCCCCAGGGGGAGCTCACTCCTACGAGCAGTACTTC. Encoded protein: CASSSPGGAHSYEQYF. The chain couples TRBV9 to TRBJ2-7, with 7 bases fitting TRBD1. Trimming cost V 4 bases and J 0 bases; bases outside gene matches: 10. The CDR3 covers 16 residues. Germline loops: CDR1 SGDLS, CDR2 YYNGEE.

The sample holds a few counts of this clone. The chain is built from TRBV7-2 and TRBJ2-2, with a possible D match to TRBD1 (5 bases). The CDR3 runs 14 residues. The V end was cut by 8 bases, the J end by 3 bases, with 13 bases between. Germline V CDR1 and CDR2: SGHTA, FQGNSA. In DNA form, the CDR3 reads TGTGCCAGCGGCCTGGCAGGGCACACCGGGGAGCTGTTTTTT. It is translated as CASGLAGHTGELFF.

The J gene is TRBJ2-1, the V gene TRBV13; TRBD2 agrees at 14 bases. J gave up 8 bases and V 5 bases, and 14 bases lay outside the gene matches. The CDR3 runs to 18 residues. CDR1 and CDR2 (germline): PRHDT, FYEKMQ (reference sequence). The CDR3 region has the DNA TGTGCCAGCAGCGAAATGAATATTGGACTAGCGGGAGGCTATGAGCAGTTCTTC. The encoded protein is CASSEMNIGLAGGYEQFF.